Each of the 21 T cell receptor beta chains below was sequenced from the same sample in a study of T-cell reconstitution after alpha-beta-depleted transplantation in children (dated by TCRdb to 2016 to 2017). To prepare the library, PCR was applied. Reads for this sample came from an Illumina HiSeq 2500. TCR library preparation used molecular barcoding, with unique molecular identifiers applied to normalize quantification of the TCRbeta repertoire. TCRdb itself trimmed the public reads at Q25 with fastp, ran MiXCR and retained productive beta chains. Entries that share a CDR3 protein sequence are merged under the most common genes and DNA. The sample table contains some 500,000 distinct CDR3 sequences; only one count was recorded for roughly 18% of them. 2.5% to 3.5% of the sample goes to the ten largest clones. Sequenced material: PBMCs from the stem cell graft donor, taken from the stem cell graft. Receptor source: a human donor who donated a stem cell graft to a child with acute lymphoblastic leukemia.

Of note for this clonotype: One junction end does not reproduce the germline sequence, and a read error may be involved. The V and J genes are TRBV9 and TRBJ2-1, with 7 nucleotides matching TRBD2. CDR1 and CDR2 (germline): SGDLS, YYNGEE. The CDR3 is 15 residues long. The CDR3 nucleotides are TGTGCCAGCAGTGTAGATCCGGGACTATACAATGAGCAGTTCTTC. It encodes CASSVDPGLYNEQFF.

This clonotype was counted at least ten times. V is TRBV5-1 and J is TRBJ1-1, with D hard to call. CDR1 is SGHRS, CDR2 YFSETQ, per germline. Trimming pared 6 bases from V and 6 bases from J, leaving 12 bases between. The CDR3 consists of 12 residues. The DNA of the CDR3 is TGCGCCAGCACCCTCTCGGGCGCTGAAGCTTTCTTT. Its translation is CASTLSGAEAFF.

V usage is TRBV4-1 and J usage is TRBJ2-1; TRBD2 aligns across 14 bases. V dropped 1 base and J dropped 3; count of bases not matched to a gene: 11. Germline lookup yields CDR1 MGHRA and CDR2 YSYEKL. This CDR3 has 20 residues. The CDR3 loop is CASSQGSGTSGRGSYNEQFF. The CDR3 DNA sequence: TGCGCCAGCAGCCAAGGGAGTGGGACTAGCGGGAGAGGGAGCTACAATGAGCAGTTCTTC.

This clonotype was seen a handful of times. The rearrangement uses TRBV7-8 and TRBJ2-5; a weak D match, TRBD2 (5 bases). Trimming removed 3 bases from V and 5 bases from J, with 7 bases in between. The CDR3 has 12 residues. From germline, CDR1 is SGHVS and CDR2 FQNEAQ. CDR3 protein: CASSLRVETQYF. CDR3 coding DNA: TGTGCCAGCAGCTTGCGGGTCGAGACCCAGTACTTC.

This clonotype showed up just a few times. The chain joins TRBV28 to TRBJ2-1, with 12 bases lining up with TRBD2. The germline CDR1 and CDR2 sequences are MDHEN and SYDVKM. The length of the CDR3 is 16 residues. The ends lost 3 bases at V and 8 bases at J; junction bases unmatched: 8. The CDR3 is CASSFLRLAGDDEQFF. The CDR3 bases are TGTGCCAGCAGTTTCCTCCGACTAGCGGGAGATGATGAGCAGTTCTTC.

This clonotype was found a few times. The chain links TRBV12-3 or TRBV12-4 to TRBJ1-1; 7 positions match TRBD1. This CDR3 has 15 amino acids. V shed 5 bases, J shed 2 bases, and the junction held 8 bases outside the gene matches. CDR3 amino acids: CASSPTGSDNTEAFF. The CDR3 coding sequence is TGTGCCAGCAGTCCGACAGGGTCGGACAACACTGAAGCTTTCTTT.

Many counts were recorded for this clonotype. DNA for the CDR3: TGTGCCAGCAGTTTGTCTAGCACAGATACGCAGTATTTT. Protein sequence: CASSLSSTDTQYF. The chain uses TRBV12-3 or TRBV12-4 and TRBJ2-3; no definite D call. This CDR3 is 13 amino acids long. V was trimmed by 3 bases and J by 0 bases, leaving 4 bases between them.

The V call is TRBV20-1, the J call TRBJ2-1, with D possibly matching TRBD1 (5 bases). CDR1 and CDR2 from the germline V gene are DFQATT and SNEGSKA (reference sequence). Trimming stripped 5 bases from V and 3 bases from J, with 8 bases between. CDR3 length: 12 amino acids. In DNA, the CDR3 is TGCAGTGCTTCAGGGTTCTACAATGAGCAGTTCTTC. Amino acid sequence: CSASGFYNEQFF.

The gene calls are TRBV15 and TRBJ1-1; the D is unclear. The V gene lost 1 base and the J gene lost 6 bases, with 15 bases spanning the gap. CDR3 size: 15 residues. Germline-derived CDR1 and CDR2 are LNHNV and YYDKDF (reference sequence). CDR3 sequence (DNA): TGTGCCACCAGCAGAGGTGATCGGGGTAACCCTGAAGCTTTCTTT. Its protein is CATSRGDRGNPEAFF.

The gene calls are TRBV5-1 and TRBJ1-2, with TRBD1 matching over 9 bases. The germline V gene has CDR1 SGHRS and CDR2 YFSETQ. The CDR3 is made up of 15 amino acids. Trimming at V came to 4 bases and at J to 1 base, leaving 5 bases not matched to a gene. CDR3 sequence: CASSPGQGDNYGYTF. CDR3 nucleotide sequence: TGCGCCAGCAGCCCGGGACAGGGCGATAACTATGGCTACACCTTC.

The table lists this clonotype with a few counts. The V gene is TRBV12-3 or TRBV12-4, the J gene TRBJ2-5; TRBD1 aligns across 7 bases. There are 12 residues in the CDR3. The V and J ends lost 8 bases and 2 bases, in that order; junction bases with no gene match: 2. CDR3 DNA sequence: TGTGCCAGCCGGGACAGTCAAGAGACCCAGTACTTC. Translation gives CASRDSQETQYF.

This clonotype was seen more than once but under ten times. V and J are TRBV12-3 or TRBV12-4 and TRBJ2-7; TRBD1 is a possible D gene (6 bases). The CDR3 spans 12 residues. V shed 5 bases and J shed 9 bases, with 14 bases lying between them. CDR3 in amino acids: CASSEVRTAQYF. CDR3 coding DNA: TGTGCCAGCAGTGAGGTCCGGACAGCGCAGTACTTC.

The V call is TRBV12-3 or TRBV12-4, the J call TRBJ2-5; D is uncertain. The CDR3 is 17 amino acids. Trimming pared 0 bases from V and 1 base from J, leaving 15 bases between. Here the CDR3 reads CASSLALGFPIQETQYF. The CDR3 bases are TGTGCCAGCAGTTTAGCGCTTGGCTTCCCCATCCAAGAGACCCAGTACTTC.

This clonotype was seen only a few times. This chain connects TRBV12-3 or TRBV12-4 to TRBJ2-1; 8 bases match TRBD1. This CDR3 has 11 residues. J gave up 6 bases and V 10 bases, and 2 bases lay outside the gene matches. The CDR3 DNA reads as TGTGCCAACGGACAGGGCAATGAGCAGTTCTTC. It codes for CANGQGNEQFF.

This clonotype came up a few times. The CDR3 nucleotides read TGTGCCAGCAGCGTAGATAAGAGGGAGGGCCGACTGTTGCTCGCCTACGAGCAGTACTTC. It codes for CASSVDKREGRLLLAYEQYF. The V gene is TRBV9, the J gene TRBJ2-7, with 7 bases lining up with TRBD2. This CDR3 region has 20 residues. The V gene end was trimmed by 0 bases and the J gene end by 2 bases; junction bases not matched to a gene: 20. Germline assignment: CDR1 SGDLS and CDR2 YYNGEE.

The V and J genes are TRBV5-4 and TRBJ1-2; the D is unclear. The CDR3 totals 16 residues. The germline V gene encodes CDR1 SGHNT and CDR2 YYREEE (reference sequence). Deletions cut 0 bases from V and 0 bases from J, with 12 bases between. The CDR3 nucleotides are TGTGCCAGCAGCTTGGGGAGGACGCAAGCTAACTATGGCTACACCTTC. Translation: CASSLGRTQANYGYTF.

The chain is built from TRBV12-5 and TRBJ2-2; 7 positions agree with TRBD1. The CDR3 runs 14 residues. Germline values: CDR1 LGHNT, CDR2 FRNRAP. After removal of 7 bases from V and 2 bases from J, the junction contained 4 bases not matched to a gene. The CDR3 DNA reads as TGTGCTAGTGCCCGGGACAGTAACACCGGGGAGCTGTTTTTT. Translating it yields CASARDSNTGELFF.

This clonotype turned up a few times. The V and J genes are TRBV6-5 and TRBJ2-3, with 9 bases fitting TRBD2. V dropped 4 bases and J dropped 5; count of bases not matched to a gene: 13. The germline V gene encodes CDR1 MNHEY and CDR2 SVGAGI. The CDR3 length is 17 residues. Here the CDR3 reads CASSFDRAGGIRDTQYF. CDR3 bases: TGTGCCAGCAGTTTCGATCGGGCGGGAGGGATTCGAGATACGCAGTATTTT.

V usage is TRBV18 and J usage is TRBJ1-1, with 7 bases identical to TRBD1. Germline V gene lookup returns CDR1 KGHSH and CDR2 LQKENI. This CDR3 is built from 16 residues. V shed 4 bases and J 4 bases; nucleotides not matched to a gene: 12. The CDR3 protein is CASSLNRGEVGTEAFF. The CDR3 region has the DNA TGTGCCAGCTCACTAAACAGGGGCGAGGTAGGCACTGAAGCTTTCTTT.

The chain joins TRBV29-1 to TRBJ2-1; the D is unclear. With 2 bases removed from V and 8 bases from J, the gap between germline ends came to 7 bases. The CDR3 has 11 residues. Germline V lookup: CDR1 SQVTM, CDR2 ANQGSEA. CDR3 region: CSVETWHEQFF. As DNA, the CDR3 is TGCAGCGTTGAAACGTGGCATGAGCAGTTCTTC.

A few counts support this clonotype. The chain uses TRBV7-6 and TRBJ2-1; D gene unclear. V was trimmed by 3 bases and J by 0 bases, leaving 9 bases between them. This CDR3 comprises 15 residues. Germline V gene data show CDR1 as SGHVS and CDR2 as FNYEAQ. The CDR3 bases are TGTGCCAGCAGCTTCCTTCTTGGCTCCTACAATGAGCAGTTCTTC. Its translation: CASSFLLGSYNEQFF.